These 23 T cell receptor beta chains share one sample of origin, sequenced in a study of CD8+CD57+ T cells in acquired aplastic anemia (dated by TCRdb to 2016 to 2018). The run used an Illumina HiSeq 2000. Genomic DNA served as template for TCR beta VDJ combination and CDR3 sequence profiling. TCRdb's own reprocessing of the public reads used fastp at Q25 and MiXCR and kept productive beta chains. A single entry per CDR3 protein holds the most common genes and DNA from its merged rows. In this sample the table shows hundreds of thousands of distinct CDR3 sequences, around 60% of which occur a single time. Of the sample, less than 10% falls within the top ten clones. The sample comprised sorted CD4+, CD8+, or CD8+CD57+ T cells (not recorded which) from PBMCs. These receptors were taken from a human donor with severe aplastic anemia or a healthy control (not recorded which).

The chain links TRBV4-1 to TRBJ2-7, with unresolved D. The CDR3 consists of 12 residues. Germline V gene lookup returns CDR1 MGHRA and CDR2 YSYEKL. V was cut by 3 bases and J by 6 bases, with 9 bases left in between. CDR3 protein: CASSHDSSEQYF. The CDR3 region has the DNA TGCGCCAGCAGCCACGATTCTTCCGAGCAGTACTTC.

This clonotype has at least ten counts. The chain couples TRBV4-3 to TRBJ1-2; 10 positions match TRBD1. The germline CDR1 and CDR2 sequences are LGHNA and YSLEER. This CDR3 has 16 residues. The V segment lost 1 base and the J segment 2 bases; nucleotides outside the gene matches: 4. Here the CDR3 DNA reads TGCGCCAGCAGCCAAGGGGCGGGACAGGGGAACTATGGCTACACCTTC. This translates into CASSQGAGQGNYGYTF.

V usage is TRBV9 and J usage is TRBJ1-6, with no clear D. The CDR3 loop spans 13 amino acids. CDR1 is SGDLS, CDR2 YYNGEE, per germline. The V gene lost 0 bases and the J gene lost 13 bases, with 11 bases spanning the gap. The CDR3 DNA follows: TGTGCCAGCAGCGTAGACCCCAATCAGCCCCTCCACTTT. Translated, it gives CASSVDPNQPLHF.

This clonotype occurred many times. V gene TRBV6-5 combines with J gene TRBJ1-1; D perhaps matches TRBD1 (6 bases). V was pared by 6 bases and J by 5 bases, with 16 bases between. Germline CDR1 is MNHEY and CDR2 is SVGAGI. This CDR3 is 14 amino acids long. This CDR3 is CASRTGGWVTEAFF. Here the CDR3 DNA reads TGTGCCAGCAGAACGGGGGGCTGGGTAACTGAAGCTTTCTTT.

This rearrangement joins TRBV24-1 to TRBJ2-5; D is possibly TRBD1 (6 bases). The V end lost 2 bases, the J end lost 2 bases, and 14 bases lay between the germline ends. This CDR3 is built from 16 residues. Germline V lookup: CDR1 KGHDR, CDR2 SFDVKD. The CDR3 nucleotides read TGTGCCACCAGTGATTCCTGGACAGCCACTCAAGAGACCCAGTACTTC. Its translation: CATSDSWTATQETQYF.

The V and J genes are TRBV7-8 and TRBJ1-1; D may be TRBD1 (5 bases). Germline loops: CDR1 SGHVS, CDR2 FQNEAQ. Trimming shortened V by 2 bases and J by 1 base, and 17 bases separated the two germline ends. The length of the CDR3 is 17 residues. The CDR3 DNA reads TGTGCCAGCAGCTTACTTGGAGGTGGGGGGGGGAACACTGAAGCTTTCTTT. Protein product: CASSLLGGGGGNTEAFF.

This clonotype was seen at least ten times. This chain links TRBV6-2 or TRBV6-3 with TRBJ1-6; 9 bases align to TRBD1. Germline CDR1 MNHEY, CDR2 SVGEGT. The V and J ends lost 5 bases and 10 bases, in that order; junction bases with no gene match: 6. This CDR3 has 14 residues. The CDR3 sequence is CASSTTGGRSPLHF. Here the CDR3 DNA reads TGTGCCAGCAGTACAACAGGGGGCCGGTCACCCCTCCACTTT.

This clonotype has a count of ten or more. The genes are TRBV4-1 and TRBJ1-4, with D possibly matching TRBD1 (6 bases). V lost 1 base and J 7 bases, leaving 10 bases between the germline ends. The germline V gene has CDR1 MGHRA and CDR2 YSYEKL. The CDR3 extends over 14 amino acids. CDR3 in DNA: TGCGCCAGCAGCCAAGGAGGGGGTGGTGAAAAACTGTTTTTT. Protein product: CASSQGGGGEKLFF.

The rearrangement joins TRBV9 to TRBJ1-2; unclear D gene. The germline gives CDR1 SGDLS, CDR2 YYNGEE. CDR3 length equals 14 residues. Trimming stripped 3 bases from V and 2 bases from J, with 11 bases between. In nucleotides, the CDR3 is TGTGCCAGCAGCGACACCCCGGGGAACTATGGCTACACCTTC. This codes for CASSDTPGNYGYTF.

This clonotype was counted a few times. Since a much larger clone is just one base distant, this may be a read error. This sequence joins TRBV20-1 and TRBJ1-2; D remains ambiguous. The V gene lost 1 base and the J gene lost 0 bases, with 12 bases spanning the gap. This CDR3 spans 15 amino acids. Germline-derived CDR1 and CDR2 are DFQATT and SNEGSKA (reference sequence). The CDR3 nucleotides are TGCAGTGCTAGAGGTCCGAAGACCCCTAACTATGGCTACACCTTC. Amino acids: CSARGPKTPNYGYTF.

This chain's CDR3 is CAISEENSGALNNEQFF. The CDR3, as DNA: TGTGCCATCAGTGAGGAGAATAGCGGAGCCCTTAACAATGAGCAGTTCTTC. The rearrangement links TRBV10-3 to TRBJ2-1, with D possibly being TRBD2 (6 bases). The CDR3 is made up of 17 amino acids. Trimming stripped 2 bases from V and 5 bases from J, with 19 bases between. The germline gives CDR1 ENHRY, CDR2 SYGVKD.

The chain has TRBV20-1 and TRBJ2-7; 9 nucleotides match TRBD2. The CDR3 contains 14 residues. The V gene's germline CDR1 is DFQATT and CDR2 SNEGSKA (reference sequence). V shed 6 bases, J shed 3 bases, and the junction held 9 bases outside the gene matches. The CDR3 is CSAHLAGNVYEQYF. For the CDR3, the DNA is TGCAGTGCCCACCTAGCGGGGAATGTCTACGAGCAGTACTTC.

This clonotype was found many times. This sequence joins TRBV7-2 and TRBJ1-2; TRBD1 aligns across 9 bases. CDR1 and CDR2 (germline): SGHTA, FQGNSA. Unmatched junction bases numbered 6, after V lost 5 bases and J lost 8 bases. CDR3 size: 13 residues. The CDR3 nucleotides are TGTGCCAGCAGCCGGGGACAGGGAGTCGGCTACACCTTC. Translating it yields CASSRGQGVGYTF.

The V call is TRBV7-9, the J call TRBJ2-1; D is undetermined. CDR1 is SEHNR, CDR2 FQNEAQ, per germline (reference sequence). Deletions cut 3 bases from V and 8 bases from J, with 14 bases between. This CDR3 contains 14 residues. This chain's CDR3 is CASSLGQIGDEQFF. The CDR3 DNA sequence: TGTGCCAGCAGCTTGGGTCAGATAGGCGATGAGCAGTTCTTC.

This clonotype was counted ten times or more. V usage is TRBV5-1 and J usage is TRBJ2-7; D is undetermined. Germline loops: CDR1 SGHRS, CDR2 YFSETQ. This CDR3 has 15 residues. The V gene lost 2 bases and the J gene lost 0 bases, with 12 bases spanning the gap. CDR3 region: CASSFASKSSYEQYF. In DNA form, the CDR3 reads TGCGCCAGCAGCTTTGCCTCAAAGAGCTCCTACGAGCAGTACTTC.

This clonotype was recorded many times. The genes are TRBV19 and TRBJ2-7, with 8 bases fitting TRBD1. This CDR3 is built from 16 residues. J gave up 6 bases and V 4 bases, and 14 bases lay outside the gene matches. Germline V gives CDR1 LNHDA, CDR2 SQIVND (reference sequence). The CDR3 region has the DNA TGTGCCAGTAGTAAAGGGGCAGGGGGCTACGGGGGCGAGCAGTACTTC. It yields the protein CASSKGAGGYGGEQYF.

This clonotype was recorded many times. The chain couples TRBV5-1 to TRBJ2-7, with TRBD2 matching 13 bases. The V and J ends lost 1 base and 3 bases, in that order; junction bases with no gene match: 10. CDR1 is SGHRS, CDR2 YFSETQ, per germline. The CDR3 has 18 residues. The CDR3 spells CASSLPLWTSGGLYEQYF. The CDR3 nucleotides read TGCGCCAGCAGCTTGCCCCTTTGGACTAGCGGGGGCCTCTACGAGCAGTACTTC.

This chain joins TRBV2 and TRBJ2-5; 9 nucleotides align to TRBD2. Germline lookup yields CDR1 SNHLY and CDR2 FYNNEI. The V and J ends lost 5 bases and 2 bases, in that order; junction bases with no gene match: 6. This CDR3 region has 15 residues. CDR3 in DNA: TGTGCCAGCAGTTTCCTAGCGGGGCTACAAGAGACCCAGTACTTC. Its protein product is CASSFLAGLQETQYF.

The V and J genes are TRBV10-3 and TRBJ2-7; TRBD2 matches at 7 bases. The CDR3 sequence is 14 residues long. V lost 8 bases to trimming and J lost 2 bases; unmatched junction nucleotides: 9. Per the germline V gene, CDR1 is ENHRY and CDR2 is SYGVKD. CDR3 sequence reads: CAIGGGVRAYEQYF. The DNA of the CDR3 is TGTGCCATCGGGGGGGGGGTCCGGGCCTACGAGCAGTACTTC.

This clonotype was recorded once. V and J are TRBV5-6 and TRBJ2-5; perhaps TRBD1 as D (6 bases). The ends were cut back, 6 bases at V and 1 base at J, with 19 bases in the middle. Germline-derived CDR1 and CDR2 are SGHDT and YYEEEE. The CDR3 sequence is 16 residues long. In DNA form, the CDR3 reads TGTGCCAGCACATTCAGGTCAGGACAGTTCCAAGAGACCCAGTACTTC. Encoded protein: CASTFRSGQFQETQYF.

The CDR3 here is CASSVDLGTGNSPLHF. The DNA for the CDR3 is TGTGCCAGCAGCGTGGACCTCGGAACAGGTAATTCACCCCTCCACTTT. The chain has TRBV9 and TRBJ1-6; perhaps TRBD1 as D (5 bases). The CDR3 loop spans 16 amino acids. Trimming removed 2 bases from V and 6 bases from J, with 15 bases in between. Germline V CDR1 and CDR2: SGDLS, YYNGEE.

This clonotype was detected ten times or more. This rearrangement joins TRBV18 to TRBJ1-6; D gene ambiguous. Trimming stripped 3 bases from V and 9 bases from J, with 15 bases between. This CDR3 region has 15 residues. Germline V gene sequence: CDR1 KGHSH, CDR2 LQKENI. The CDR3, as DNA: TGTGCCAGCTCACCTGACTCAAATCTGGGTTCACCCCTCCACTTT. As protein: CASSPDSNLGSPLHF.

Here the CDR3 DNA reads TGTGCCAGCAGCGGCCTGGGAGGGCAGCGGCAGCCCCAGCATTTT. This translates into CASSGLGGQRQPQHF. The chain combines TRBV12-3 or TRBV12-4 with TRBJ1-5; D ambiguous. The CDR3 loop spans 15 amino acids. Trimming removed 6 bases at V and 7 bases at J, with 19 bases between.